This T cell receptor beta chain was sequenced for a study of T cells in women clearing cervical HPV infection. The overall study: Cases were women with histologically confirmed HPV16-related CIN3 or worse, including a couple of invasive cancers. Controls' single incident HPV16 infection cleared within 12 months without precancer. For cases, blood was sampled a median approximately 150 days after lesion detection, interquartile range roughly 80 to 220 days.

Points on this clone: The antigen is not known. The read comes to an end 3 residues before the CDR3 does, leaving the germline J gene to fill in the end.

The CDR3 totals 15 residues. Germline values: CDR1 MNHNS, CDR2 SASEGT. The V end was cut by 0 bases, the J end by 4 bases, with 10 bases between. Study-wide results and limits: Richness differences could reflect unmeasured T-cell content per sample.

The protocol was immunoSEQ multiplex PCR, while the TCRdb copy is restricted to in-frame clones and leaves out a portion. The table lists approximately 23,000 clones. This clonotype was obtained from a woman aged 18 to 75 with a cervical HPV16 infection that either progressed to CIN3+ or cleared (not recorded which). This rearrangement joins TRBV6-1 to TRBJ1-3, with D maybe TRBD1 (5 bases). The material sequenced was blood buffy coat. Here the CDR3 reads CASSEAGLTGNTIYF. Incomplete CDR3 DNA: TGTGCCAGCAGTGAAGCGGGACTCACGGGAAACACC.